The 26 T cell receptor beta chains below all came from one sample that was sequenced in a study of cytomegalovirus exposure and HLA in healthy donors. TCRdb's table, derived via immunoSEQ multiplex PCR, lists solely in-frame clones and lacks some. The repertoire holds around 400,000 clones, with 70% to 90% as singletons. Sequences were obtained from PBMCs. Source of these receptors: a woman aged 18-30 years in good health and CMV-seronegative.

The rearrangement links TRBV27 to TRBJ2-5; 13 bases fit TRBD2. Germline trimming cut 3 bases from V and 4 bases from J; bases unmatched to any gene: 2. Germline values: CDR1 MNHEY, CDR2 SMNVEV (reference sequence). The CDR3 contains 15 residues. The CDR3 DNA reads TGTGCCAGCAGTTTGACTAGCGGGAGGAGAGAGACCCAGTACTTC. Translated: CASSLTSGRRETQYF.

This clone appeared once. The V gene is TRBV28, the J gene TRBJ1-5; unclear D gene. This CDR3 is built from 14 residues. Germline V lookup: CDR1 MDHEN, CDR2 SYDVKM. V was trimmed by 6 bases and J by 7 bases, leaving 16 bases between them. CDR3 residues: CASRSRHPGQPQHF. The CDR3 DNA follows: TGTGCCAGCAGGTCCCGACACCCAGGCCAGCCCCAGCATTTT.

This chain's CDR3 is CAWSRGRGPGMKAEAFF. In DNA, the CDR3 is TGTGCCTGGAGTCGTGGCAGGGGGCCTGGTATGAAGGCTGAAGCTTTCTTT. The rearrangement links TRBV30 to TRBJ1-1; 8 bases match TRBD1. The germline V gene has CDR1 GTSNPN and CDR2 SVGIG (reference sequence). This CDR3 has 17 residues. V trimming: 2 bases; J trimming: 6 bases; junction bases outside the gene matches: 17.

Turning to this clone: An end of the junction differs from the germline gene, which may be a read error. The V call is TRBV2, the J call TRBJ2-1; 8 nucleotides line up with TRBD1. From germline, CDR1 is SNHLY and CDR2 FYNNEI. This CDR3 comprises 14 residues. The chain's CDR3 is CASRDRGAYNEQFF. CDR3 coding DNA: TGTGCCAGCCGTGACAGGGGAGCCTACAATGAGCAGTTCTTC.

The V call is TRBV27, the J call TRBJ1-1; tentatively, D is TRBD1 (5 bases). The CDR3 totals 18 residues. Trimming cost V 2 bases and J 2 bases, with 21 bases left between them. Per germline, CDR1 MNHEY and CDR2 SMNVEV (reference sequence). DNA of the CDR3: TGTGCCAGCAGTTTAGAACCCGGGGGAGGGGCCCTAAACACTGAAGCTTTCTTT. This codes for CASSLEPGGGALNTEAFF.

The CDR3 reads CASSLLAAGDTQYF. CDR3 bases: TGTGCCAGCAGTTTATTGGCGGCGGGAGATACGCAGTATTTT. This chain uses TRBV27 with TRBJ2-3; D possibly corresponds to TRBD2 (5 bases). V was cut by 1 base and J by 5 bases, with 10 bases left in between. Germline V gene lookup returns CDR1 MNHEY and CDR2 SMNVEV (reference sequence). CDR3 length: 14 amino acids.

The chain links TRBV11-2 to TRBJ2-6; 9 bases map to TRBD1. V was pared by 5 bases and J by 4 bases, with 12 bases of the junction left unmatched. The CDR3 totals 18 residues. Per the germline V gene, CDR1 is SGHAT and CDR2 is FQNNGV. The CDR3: CASSKSGTGTAGANVLTF. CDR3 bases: TGTGCCAGCAGCAAATCCGGGACAGGGACAGCGGGGGCCAACGTCCTGACTTTC.

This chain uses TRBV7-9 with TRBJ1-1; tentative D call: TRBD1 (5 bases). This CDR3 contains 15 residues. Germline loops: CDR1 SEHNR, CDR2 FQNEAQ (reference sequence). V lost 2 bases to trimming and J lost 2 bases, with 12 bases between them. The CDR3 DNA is TGTGCCAGCAGCTTAAGGACACCACTTAACACTGAAGCTTTCTTT. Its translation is CASSLRTPLNTEAFF.

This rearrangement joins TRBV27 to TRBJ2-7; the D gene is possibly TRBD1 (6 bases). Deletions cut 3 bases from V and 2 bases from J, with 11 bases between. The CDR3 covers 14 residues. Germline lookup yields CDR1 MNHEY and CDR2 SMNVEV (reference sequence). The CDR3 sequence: CASSLAQGPYEQYF. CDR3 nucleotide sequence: TGTGCCAGCAGTTTGGCACAGGGCCCCTACGAGCAGTACTTC.

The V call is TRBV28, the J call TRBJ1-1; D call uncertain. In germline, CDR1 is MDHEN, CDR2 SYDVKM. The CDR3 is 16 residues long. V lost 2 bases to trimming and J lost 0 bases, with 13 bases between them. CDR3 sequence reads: CASSLKLGRMNTEAFF. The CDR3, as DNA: TGTGCCAGCAGTTTAAAACTGGGGAGGATGAACACTGAAGCTTTCTTT.

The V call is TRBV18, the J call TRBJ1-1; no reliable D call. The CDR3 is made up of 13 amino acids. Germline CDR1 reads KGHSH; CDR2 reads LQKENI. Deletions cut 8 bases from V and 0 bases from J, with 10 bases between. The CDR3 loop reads CASPSGLNTEAFF. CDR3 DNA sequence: TGTGCCAGCCCGAGCGGGCTGAACACTGAAGCTTTCTTT.

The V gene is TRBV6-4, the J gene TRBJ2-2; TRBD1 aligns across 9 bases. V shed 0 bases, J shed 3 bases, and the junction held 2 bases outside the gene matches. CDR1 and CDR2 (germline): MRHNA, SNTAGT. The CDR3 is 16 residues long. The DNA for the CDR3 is TGTGCCAGCAGTGACTCCAGACAGGGGGACACCGGGGAGCTGTTTTTT. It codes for CASSDSRQGDTGELFF.

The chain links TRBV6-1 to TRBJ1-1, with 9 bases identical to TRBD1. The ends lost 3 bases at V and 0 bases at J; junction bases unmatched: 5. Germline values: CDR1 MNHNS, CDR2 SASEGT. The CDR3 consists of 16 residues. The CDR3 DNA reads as TGTGCCAGCAGTGAGACTACAGGGGGCCTGAACACTGAAGCTTTCTTT. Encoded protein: CASSETTGGLNTEAFF.

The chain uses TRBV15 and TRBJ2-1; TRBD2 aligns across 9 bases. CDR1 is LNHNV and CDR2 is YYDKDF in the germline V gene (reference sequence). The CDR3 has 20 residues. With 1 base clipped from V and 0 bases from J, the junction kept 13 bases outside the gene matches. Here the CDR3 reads CATSRARTSDYSSSYNEQFF. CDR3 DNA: TGTGCCACCAGCAGAGCCCGGACTAGCGATTACTCGAGCTCCTACAATGAGCAGTTCTTC.

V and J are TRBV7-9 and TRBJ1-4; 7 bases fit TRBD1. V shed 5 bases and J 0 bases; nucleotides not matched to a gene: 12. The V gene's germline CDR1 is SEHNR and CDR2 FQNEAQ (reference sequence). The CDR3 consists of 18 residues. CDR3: CASSGTGQKIATNEKLFF. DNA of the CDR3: TGTGCCAGCAGCGGAACGGGACAGAAAATTGCAACTAATGAAAAACTGTTTTTT. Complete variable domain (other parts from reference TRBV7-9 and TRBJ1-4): DTGVSQNPRHKITKRGQNVTFRCDPISEHNRLYWYRQTLGQGPEFLTYFQNEAQLEKSRLLSDRFSAERPKGSFSTLEIQRTEQGDSAMYLCASSGTGQKIATNEKLFFGSGTQLSVL.

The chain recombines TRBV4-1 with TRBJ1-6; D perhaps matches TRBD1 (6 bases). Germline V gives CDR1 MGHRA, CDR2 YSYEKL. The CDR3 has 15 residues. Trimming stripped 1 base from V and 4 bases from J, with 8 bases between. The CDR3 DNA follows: TGCGCCAGCAGCCAAGCGGACAGTTATAATTCACCCCTCCACTTT. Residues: CASSQADSYNSPLHF.

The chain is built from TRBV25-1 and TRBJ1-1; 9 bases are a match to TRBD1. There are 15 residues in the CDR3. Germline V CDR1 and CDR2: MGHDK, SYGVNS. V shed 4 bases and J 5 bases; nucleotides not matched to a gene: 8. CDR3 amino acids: CASSALQGAGTEAFF. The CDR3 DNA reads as TGTGCCAGCAGTGCTTTACAGGGGGCAGGAACTGAAGCTTTCTTT.

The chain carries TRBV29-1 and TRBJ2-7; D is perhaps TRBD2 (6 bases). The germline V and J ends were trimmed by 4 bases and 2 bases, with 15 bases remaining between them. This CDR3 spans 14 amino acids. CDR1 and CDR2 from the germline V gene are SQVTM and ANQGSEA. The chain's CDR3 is CSVAYGAGPYEQYF. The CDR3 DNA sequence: TGCAGCGTTGCCTACGGGGCGGGGCCCTACGAGCAGTACTTC.

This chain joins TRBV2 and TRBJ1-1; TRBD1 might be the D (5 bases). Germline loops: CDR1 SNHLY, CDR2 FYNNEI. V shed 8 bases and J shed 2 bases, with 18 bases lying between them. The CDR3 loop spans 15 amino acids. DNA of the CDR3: TGTGCCAGCTGCGTAAAAAGGACACTTAACACTGAAGCTTTCTTT. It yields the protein CASCVKRTLNTEAFF.

CDR3 in amino acids: CASKWGSGELFF. The CDR3 nucleotides read TGTGCCAGCAAATGGGGCTCCGGGGAGCTGTTTTTT. This chain connects TRBV27 to TRBJ2-2, with a possible D match to TRBD1 (5 bases). In germline, CDR1 is MNHEY, CDR2 SMNVEV (reference sequence). CDR3 size: 12 residues. Trimming shortened V by 7 bases and J by 6 bases, and 9 bases separated the two germline ends.

The CDR3 reads CASSDDSLIDQPQHF. Written as DNA, the CDR3 is TGTGCCAGCAGCGATGACAGTTTGATAGACCAGCCCCAGCATTTT. V and J are TRBV2 and TRBJ1-5; perhaps TRBD1 as D (5 bases). Trimming removed 6 bases from V and 7 bases from J, with 19 bases in between. The CDR3 runs 15 residues. Germline V gene data show CDR1 as SNHLY and CDR2 as FYNNEI. Drawing the rest from reference TRBV2 and TRBJ1-5, the complete variable domain is EPEVTQTPSHQVTQMGQEVILRCVPISNHLYFYWYRQILGQKVEFLVSFYNNEISEKSEIFDDQFSVERPDGSNFTLKIRSTKLEDSAMYFCASSDDSLIDQPQHFGDGTRLSIL.

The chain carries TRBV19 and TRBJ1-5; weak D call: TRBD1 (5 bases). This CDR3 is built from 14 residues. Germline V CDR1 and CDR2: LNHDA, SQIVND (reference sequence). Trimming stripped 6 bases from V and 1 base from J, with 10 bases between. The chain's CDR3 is CASRQGVSNQPQHF. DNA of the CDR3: TGTGCCAGTAGGCAAGGGGTCAGCAATCAGCCCCAGCATTTT. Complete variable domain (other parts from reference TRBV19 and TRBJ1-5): DGGITQSPKYLFRKEGQNVTLSCEQNLNHDAMYWYRQDPGQGLRLIYYSQIVNDFQKGDIAEGYSVSREKKESFPLTVTSAQKNPTAFYLCASRQGVSNQPQHFGDGTRLSIL.

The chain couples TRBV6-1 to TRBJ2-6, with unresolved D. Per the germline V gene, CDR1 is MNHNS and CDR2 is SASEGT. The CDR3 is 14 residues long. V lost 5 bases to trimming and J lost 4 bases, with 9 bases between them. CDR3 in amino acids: CASSSNSGANVLTF. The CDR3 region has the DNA TGTGCCAGCAGTAGCAACTCCGGGGCCAACGTCCTGACTTTC.

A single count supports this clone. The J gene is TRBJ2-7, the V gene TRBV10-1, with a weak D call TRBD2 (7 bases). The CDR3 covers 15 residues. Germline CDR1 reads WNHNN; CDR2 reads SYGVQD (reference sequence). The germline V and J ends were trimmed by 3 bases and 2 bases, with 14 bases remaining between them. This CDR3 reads CASSDSTGGPYEQYF. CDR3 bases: TGCGCCAGCAGTGATTCTACCGGGGGGCCCTACGAGCAGTACTTC.

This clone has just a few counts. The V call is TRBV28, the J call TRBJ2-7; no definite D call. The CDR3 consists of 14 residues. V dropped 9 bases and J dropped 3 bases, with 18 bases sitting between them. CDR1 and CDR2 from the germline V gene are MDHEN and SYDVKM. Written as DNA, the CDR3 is TGTGCCAGTAGCCTCCGCAGCCCAGTCTACGAGCAGTACTTC. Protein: CASSLRSPVYEQYF.

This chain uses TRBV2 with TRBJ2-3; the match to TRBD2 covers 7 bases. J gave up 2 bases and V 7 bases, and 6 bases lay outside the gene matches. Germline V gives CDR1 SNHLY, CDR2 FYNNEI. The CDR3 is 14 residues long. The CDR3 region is CASKLAPFTDTQYF. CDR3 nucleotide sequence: TGTGCCAGCAAACTAGCGCCTTTCACAGATACGCAGTATTTT. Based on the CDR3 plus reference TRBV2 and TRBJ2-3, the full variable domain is EPEVTQTPSHQVTQMGQEVILRCVPISNHLYFYWYRQILGQKVEFLVSFYNNEISEKSEIFDDQFSVERPDGSNFTLKIRSTKLEDSAMYFCASKLAPFTDTQYFGPGTRLTVL.